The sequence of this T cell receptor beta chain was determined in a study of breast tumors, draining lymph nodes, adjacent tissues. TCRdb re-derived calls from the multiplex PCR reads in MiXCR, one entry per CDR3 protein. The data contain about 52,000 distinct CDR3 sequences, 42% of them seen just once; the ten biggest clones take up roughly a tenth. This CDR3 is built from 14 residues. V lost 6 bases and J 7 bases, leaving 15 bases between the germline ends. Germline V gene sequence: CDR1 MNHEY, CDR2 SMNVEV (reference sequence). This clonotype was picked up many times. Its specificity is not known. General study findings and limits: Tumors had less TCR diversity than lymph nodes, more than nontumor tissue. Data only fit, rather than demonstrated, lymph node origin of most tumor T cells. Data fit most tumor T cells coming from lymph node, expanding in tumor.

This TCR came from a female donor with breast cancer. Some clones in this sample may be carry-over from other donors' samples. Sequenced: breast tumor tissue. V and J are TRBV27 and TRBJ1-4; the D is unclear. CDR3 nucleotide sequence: TGTGCCAGCAGCACGGGGTATAGTGGTGAAAAACTGTTTTTT. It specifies CASSTGYSGEKLFF.